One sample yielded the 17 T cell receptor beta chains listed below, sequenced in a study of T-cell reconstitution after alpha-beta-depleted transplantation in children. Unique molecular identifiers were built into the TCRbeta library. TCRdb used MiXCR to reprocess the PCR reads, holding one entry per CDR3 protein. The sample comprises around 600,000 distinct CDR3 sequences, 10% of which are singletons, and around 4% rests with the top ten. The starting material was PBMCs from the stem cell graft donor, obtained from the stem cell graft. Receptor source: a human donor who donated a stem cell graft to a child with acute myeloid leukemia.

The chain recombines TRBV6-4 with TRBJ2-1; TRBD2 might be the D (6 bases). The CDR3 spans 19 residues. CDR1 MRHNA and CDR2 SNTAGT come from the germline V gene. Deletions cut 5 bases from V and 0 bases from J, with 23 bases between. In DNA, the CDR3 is TGTGCCAGCAGTAACTTGATCCTCTTAGCGGTCCGCTCCTACAATGAGCAGTTCTTC. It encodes CASSNLILLAVRSYNEQFF.

The CDR3 DNA reads TGCGCCAGCAGCTTCTCTAGCGGGATTTACAATGAGCAGTTCTTC. Encoded protein: CASSFSSGIYNEQFF. The V and J genes are TRBV5-1 and TRBJ2-1; 9 bases agree with TRBD2. Germline values: CDR1 SGHRS, CDR2 YFSETQ. V shed 2 bases, J shed 4 bases, and the junction held 4 bases outside the gene matches. This CDR3 is built from 15 residues.

The CDR3 loop is CATSRDRGSGANVLTF. The CDR3 region has the DNA TGTGCCACCAGCAGAGATCGAGGGTCCGGGGCCAACGTCCTGACTTTC. The chain recombines TRBV15 with TRBJ2-6; TRBD2 might be the D (5 bases). V lost 0 bases, J lost 4 bases, and 10 bases lay in between. Germline assignment: CDR1 LNHNV and CDR2 YYDKDF (reference sequence). The length of the CDR3 is 16 residues.

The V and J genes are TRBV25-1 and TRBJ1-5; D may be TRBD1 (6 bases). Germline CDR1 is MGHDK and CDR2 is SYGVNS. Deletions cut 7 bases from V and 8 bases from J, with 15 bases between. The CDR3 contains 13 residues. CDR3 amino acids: CASKRPQGEPQHF. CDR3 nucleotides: TGTGCCAGCAAAAGGCCACAGGGTGAGCCCCAGCATTTT. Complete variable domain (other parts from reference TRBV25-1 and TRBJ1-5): EADIYQTPRYLVIGTGKKITLECSQTMGHDKMYWYQQDPGMELHLIHYSYGVNSTEKGDLSSESTVSRIRTEHFPLTLESARPSHTSQYLCASKRPQGEPQHFGDGTRLSIL.

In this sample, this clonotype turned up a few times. CDR3 region: CASSPGNGGDTQYF. The DNA for the CDR3 is TGTGCCAGCAGTCCAGGCAACGGAGGGGATACGCAGTATTTT. The V call is TRBV12-3 or TRBV12-4, the J call TRBJ2-3; D might be TRBD2 (6 bases). V lost 5 bases and J 6 bases, leaving 15 bases between the germline ends. This CDR3 is 14 amino acids long.

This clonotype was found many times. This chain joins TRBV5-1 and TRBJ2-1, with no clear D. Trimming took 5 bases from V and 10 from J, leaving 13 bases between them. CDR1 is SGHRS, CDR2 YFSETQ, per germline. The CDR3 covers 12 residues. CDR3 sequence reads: CASRGSGLEQFF. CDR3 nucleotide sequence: TGCGCCAGCAGGGGGTCGGGCCTCGAGCAGTTCTTC.

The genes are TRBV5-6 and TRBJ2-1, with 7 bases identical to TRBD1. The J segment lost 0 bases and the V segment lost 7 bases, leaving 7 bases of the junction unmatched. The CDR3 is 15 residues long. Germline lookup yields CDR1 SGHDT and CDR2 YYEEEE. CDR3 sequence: CASVSWDSSYNEQFF. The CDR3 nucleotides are TGTGCCAGCGTAAGCTGGGACAGCTCCTACAATGAGCAGTTCTTC.

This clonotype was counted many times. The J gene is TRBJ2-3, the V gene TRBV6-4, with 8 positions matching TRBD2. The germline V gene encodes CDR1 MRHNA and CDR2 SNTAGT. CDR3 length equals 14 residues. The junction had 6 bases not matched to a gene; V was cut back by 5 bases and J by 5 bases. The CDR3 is CASSLSGIIDTQYF. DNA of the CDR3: TGTGCCAGCAGTCTTAGCGGGATCATAGATACGCAGTATTTT.

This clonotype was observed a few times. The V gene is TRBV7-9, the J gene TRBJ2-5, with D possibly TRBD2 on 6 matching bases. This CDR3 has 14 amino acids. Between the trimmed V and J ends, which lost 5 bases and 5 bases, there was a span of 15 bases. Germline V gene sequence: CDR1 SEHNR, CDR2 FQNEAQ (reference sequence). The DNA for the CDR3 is TGTGCCAGCAGCGCCAGAGGGGACTCGGAGACCCAGTACTTC. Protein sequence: CASSARGDSETQYF.

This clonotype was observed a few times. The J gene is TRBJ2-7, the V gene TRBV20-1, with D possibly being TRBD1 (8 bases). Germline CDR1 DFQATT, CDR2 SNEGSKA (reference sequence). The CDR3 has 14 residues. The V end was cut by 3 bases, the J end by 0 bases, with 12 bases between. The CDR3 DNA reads TGCAGTGCTAGGACAGGGGAGGGCTCCTACGAGCAGTACTTC. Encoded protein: CSARTGEGSYEQYF.

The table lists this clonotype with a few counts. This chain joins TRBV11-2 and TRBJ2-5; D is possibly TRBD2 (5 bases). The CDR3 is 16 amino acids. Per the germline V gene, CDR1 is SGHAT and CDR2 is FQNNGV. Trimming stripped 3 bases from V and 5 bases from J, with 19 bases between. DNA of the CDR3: TGTGCCAGCAGCTTCCGAGCGGTACTAGGTGACGAGACCCAGTACTTC. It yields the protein CASSFRAVLGDETQYF.

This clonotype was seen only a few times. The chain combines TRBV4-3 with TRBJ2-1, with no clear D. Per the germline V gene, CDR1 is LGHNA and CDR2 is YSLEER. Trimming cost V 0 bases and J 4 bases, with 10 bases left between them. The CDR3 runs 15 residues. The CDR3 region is CASSQEGSKYNEQFF. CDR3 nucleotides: TGCGCCAGCAGCCAAGAAGGGTCTAAATACAATGAGCAGTTCTTC.

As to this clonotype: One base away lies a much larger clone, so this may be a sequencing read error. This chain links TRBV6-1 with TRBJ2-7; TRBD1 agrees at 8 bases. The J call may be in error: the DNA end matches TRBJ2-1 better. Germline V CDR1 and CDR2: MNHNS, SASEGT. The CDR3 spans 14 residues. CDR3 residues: CAIRPGQASYEQFF. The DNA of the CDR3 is TGTGCCATCAGACCGGGACAGGCGTCCTACGAGCAGTTCTTC.

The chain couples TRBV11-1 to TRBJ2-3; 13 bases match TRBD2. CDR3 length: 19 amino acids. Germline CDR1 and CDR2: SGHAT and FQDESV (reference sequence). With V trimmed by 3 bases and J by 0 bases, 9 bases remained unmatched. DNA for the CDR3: TGTGCCAGCAGCTTTTCTACCGGGACTAGCGGGGCTAGCACAGATACGCAGTATTTT. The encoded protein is CASSFSTGTSGASTDTQYF.

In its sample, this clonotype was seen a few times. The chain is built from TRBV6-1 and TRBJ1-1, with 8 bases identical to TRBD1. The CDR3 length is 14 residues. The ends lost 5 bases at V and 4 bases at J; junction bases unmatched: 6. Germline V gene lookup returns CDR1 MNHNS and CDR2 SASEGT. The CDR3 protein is CASSHTGGTTEAFF. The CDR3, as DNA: TGTGCCAGCAGTCATACAGGGGGGACCACTGAAGCTTTCTTT.

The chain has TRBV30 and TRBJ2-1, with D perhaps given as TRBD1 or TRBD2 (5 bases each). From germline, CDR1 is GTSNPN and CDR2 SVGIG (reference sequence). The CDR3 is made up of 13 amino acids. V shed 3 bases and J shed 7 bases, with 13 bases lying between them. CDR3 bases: TGTGCCTGGAGACGGACCGGGACGAATGAGCAGTTCTTC. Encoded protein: CAWRRTGTNEQFF.

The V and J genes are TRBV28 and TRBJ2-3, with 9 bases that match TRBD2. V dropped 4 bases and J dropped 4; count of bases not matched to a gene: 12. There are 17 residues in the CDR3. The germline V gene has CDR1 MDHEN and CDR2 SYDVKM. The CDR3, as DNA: TGTGCCAGCAGTTCCCCGGTGAGCGGGAGGAGGGCAGATACGCAGTATTTT. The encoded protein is CASSSPVSGRRADTQYF.